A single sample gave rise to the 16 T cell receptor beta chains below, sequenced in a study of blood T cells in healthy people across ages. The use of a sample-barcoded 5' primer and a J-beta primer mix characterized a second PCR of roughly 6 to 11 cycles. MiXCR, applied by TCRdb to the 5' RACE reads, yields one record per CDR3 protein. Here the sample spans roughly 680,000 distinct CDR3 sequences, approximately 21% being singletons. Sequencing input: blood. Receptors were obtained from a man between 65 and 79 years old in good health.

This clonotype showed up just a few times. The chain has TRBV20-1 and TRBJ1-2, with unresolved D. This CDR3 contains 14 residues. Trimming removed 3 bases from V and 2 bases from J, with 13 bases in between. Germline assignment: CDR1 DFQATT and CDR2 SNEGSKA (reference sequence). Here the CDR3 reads CSASESPLNYGYTF. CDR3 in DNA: TGCAGTGCTAGTGAGTCACCACTCAACTATGGCTACACCTTC.

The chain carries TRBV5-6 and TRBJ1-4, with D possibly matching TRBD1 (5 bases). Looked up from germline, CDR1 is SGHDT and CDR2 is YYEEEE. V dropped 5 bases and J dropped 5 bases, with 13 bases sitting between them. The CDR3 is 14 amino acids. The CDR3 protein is CASSSGTKNEKLFF. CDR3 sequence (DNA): TGTGCCAGCAGTTCCGGGACGAAGAATGAAAAACTGTTTTTT.

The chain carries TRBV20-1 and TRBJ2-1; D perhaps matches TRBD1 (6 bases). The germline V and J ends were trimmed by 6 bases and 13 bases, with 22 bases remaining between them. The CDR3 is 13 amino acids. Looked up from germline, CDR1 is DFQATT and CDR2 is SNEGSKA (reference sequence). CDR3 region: CSAPDRFQETQFF. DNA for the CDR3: TGCAGTGCCCCTGACAGGTTCCAAGAGACCCAGTTCTTC.

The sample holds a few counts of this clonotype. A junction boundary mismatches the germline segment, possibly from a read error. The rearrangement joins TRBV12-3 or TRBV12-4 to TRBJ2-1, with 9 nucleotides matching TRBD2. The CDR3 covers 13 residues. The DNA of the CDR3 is TGTGCCAGCAGTCCGACCCAGACTAGCGGCCCCTCTTTC. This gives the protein CASSPTQTSGPSF.

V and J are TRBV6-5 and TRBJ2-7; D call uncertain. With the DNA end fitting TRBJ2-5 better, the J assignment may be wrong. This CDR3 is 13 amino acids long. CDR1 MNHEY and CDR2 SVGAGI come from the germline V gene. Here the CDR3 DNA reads TGTGCCAGCAGCCCCGGTAGGGCCCAGACCCAGTACTTC. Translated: CASSPGRAQTQYF.

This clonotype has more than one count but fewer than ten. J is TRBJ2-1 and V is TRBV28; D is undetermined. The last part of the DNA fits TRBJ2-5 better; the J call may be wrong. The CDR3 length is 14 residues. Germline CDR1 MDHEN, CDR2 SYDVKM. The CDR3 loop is CASSLEGPGETQYF. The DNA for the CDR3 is TGTGCCAGCAGTTTAGAAGGGCCCGGCGAGACCCAGTACTTC.

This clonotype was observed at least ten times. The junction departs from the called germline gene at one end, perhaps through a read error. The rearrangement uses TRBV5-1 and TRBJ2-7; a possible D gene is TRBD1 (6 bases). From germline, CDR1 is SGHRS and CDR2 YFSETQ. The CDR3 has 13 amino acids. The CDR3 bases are TGTGCCAGCAGCCCTGACAGGTCCTACGAGCAGTACTTC. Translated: CASSPDRSYEQYF.

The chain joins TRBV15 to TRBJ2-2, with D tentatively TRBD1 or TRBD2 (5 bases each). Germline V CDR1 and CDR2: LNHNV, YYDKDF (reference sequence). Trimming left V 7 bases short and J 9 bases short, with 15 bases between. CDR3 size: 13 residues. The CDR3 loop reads CATTGVGLRELFF. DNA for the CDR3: TGTGCCACCACCGGGGTGGGGCTTCGGGAGCTGTTTTTT.

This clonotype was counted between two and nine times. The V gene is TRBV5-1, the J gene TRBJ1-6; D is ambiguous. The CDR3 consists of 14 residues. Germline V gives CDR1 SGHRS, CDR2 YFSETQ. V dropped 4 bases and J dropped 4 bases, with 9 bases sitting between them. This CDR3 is CASSTDGYNSPLHF. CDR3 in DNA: TGCGCCAGCAGCACGGACGGATATAATTCACCCCTCCACTTT.

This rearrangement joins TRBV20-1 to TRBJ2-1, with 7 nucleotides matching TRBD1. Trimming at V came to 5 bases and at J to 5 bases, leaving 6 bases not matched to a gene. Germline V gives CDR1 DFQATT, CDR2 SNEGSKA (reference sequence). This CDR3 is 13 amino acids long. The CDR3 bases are TGCAGTGCTTCGGGACAGTACAACAATGAGCAGTTCTTC. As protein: CSASGQYNNEQFF.

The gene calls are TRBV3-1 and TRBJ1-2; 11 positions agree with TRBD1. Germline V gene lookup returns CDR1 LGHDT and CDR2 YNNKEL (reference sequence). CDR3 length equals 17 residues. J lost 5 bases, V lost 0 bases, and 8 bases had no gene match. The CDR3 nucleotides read TGTGCCAGCAGCCAAGAAAGGAGGGACAGGGGGAGTTATGGCTACACCTTC. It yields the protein CASSQERRDRGSYGYTF.

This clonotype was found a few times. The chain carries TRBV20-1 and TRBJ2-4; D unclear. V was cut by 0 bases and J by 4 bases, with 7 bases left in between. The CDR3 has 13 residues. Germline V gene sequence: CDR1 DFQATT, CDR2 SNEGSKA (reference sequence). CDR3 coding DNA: TGCAGTGCTAGAGAAGATGGGAAAAACATTCAGTACTTC. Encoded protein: CSAREDGKNIQYF.

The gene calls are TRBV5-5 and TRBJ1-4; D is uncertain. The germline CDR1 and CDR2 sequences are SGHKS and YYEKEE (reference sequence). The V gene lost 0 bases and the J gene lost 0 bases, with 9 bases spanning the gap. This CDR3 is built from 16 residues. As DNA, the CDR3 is TGTGCCAGCAGCTTGGGGAGTTATGCAACTAATGAAAAACTGTTTTTT. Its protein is CASSLGSYATNEKLFF.

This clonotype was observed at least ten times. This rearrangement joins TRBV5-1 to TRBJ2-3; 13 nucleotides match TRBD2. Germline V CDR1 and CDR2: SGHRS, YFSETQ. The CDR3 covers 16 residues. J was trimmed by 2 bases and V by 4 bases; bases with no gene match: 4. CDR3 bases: TGCGCCAGCAGCAAGGGACTAGCGGGGACCACAGATACGCAGTATTTT. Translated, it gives CASSKGLAGTTDTQYF.

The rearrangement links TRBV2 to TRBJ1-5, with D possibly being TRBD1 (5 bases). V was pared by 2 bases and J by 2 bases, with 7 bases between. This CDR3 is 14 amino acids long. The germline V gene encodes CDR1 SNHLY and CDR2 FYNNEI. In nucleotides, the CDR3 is TGTGCCAGCAGTGAACAGGGCGGCAATCAGCCCCAGCATTTT. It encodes CASSEQGGNQPQHF. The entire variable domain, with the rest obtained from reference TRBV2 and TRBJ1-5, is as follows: EPEVTQTPSHQVTQMGQEVILRCVPISNHLYFYWYRQILGQKVEFLVSFYNNEISEKSEIFDDQFSVERPDGSNFTLKIRSTKLEDSAMYFCASSEQGGNQPQHFGDGTRLSIL.

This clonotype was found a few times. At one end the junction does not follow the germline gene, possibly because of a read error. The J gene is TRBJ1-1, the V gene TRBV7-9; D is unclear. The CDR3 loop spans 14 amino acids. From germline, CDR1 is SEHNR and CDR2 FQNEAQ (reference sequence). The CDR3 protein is CTSSSTHLNTEAFF. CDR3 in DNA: TGTACCAGCAGCTCTACGCACCTGAACACTGAAGCTTTCTTT.